The clone carrying this TCR beta chain was picked up one time. What it binds is not known. A single base separates this from a much larger clone, so it may be a read error. The CDR3 has 16 residues. Germline CDR1 and CDR2: MNHEY and SVGAGI. These data come from a study of human T cells and chemical hapten exposure. Study-wide background: Donors were sensitized with 2% DPC on the upper inner arm.

Per the study methods: Ranging from about 23,224 to 750,000, TCR counts per sample had a median value of around 91,000. One entry per CDR3 protein, called by TCRdb with MiXCR from the RACE reads. TCRdb, rather than the study authors, made the V and J calls. Seen here are about 82,000 distinct CDR3 sequences, 6.6% observed once, and the top ten hold 1% to 1.5%. Time point here: patch test 2, 6 weeks after DPC sensitization. This sample's treatment: therapeutic diphenylcyclopropenone sensitization with weekly scalp DPC. Study observations and caveats: No shift was seen in TCRs above 1 in 1000 frequency with DPC sensitization.

This chain connects TRBV6-5 to TRBJ2-1, with TRBD2 matching over 9 bases. This clonotype originated in a woman in her twenties or thirties with alopecia areata. Some clones in this sample may be carry-over from other donors' samples. Sequenced material: whole blood, taken in connection with sensitization to the hapten diphenylcyclopropenone (DPC). CDR3 region: CASNYWSGGLYNEQFF. As DNA, the CDR3 is TGTGCCAGCAATTACTGGAGCGGGGGGCTATACAATGAGCAGTTCTTC.